This T cell receptor beta chain was obtained from a study of T cells after yellow fever vaccination. This clonotype was counted many times. In germline, CDR1 is SGHRS, CDR2 YFSETQ. The CDR3 has 14 residues. Trimming cost V 0 bases and J 3 bases, with 9 bases left between them. TCRdb re-called the 5' RACE reads with MiXCR, one entry per CDR3 protein. Of 450,000 to 650,000 distinct CDR3 sequences listed, 21% are singletons. The specimen was PBMCs, collected 21 days after the first yellow fever vaccination. V is TRBV5-1 and J is TRBJ1-2; D may be TRBD1 (5 bases). The sequence was obtained from a man younger than 30 who received the YFV17D yellow fever vaccine. In DNA form, the CDR3 reads TGCGCCAGCAGCTTGGCCGGGACGGACTATGGCTACACCTTC. Translating it yields CASSLAGTDYGYTF.